This TCR beta chain was identified in a study of cytomegalovirus exposure and HLA in healthy donors. The CDR3 consists of 14 residues. V was pared by 6 bases and J by 5 bases, with 14 bases between. The germline V gene has CDR1 SNHLY and CDR2 FYNNEI. Primers: 60 Vbeta forward and 13 Jbeta reverse. The repertoire was sequenced with immunoSEQ multiplex PCR; TCRdb's copy has only in-frame clones and lacks some. This sample has 150,000 or so clones, with approximately 72% found just once. The sequenced sample consisted of PBMCs. V and J are TRBV2 and TRBJ1-5; D may be TRBD1 (5 bases). This sequence originates from a man aged 18 to 35 in good health and CMV-seronegative. In DNA, the CDR3 is TGTGCCAGCAGGAAGGGGCAGGGTGATCAGCCCCAGCATTTT. Amino acid sequence: CASRKGQGDQPQHF.